Listed below are T cell receptor beta chains from one sample, sequenced in a study of control samples from healthy donors and cancer patients. The repertoire was sequenced with immunoSEQ multiplex PCR; TCRdb's copy has only in-frame clones and lacks some. The repertoire includes 130,000 or so clones, 88% of them detected once, and 3.2% sits in the top ten. Sequencing was performed on blood. The receptors were sampled from a man aged 50 to 59 in good health. The CDR3 runs from the conserved cysteine through the conserved F or W. A D gene is named only where the DNA matches it firmly. Clone size, where shown, is once, few, many, or a class for clones that have expanded.

j_gene | len | v_gene | d_gene | abundance | CDR3nt | CDR3aa
TRBJ2-5 | 15 | TRBV5-1 | NA | once | TGCGCCAGCAGCTTGGCCGACAGCCTCCAAGAGACCCAGTACTTC | CASSLADSLQETQYF
TRBJ2-2 | 13 | TRBV7-3 | NA | NA | TGTGCCAGCAGCTTTTTTTCCGCCGGGGAGCTGTTTTTT | CASSFFSAGELFF
TRBJ2-1 | 18 | TRBV2 | TRBD2 | NA | TGTGCCAGCAGTGAAAGGGGTGGGAGACTAGCGGGGTTCAATGAGCAGTTCTTC | CASSERGGRLAGFNEQFF
TRBJ2-1 | 14 | TRBV29-1 | NA | NA | TGCAGCGTTGGCACATGGAGCTCCTACAATGAGCAGTTCTTC | CSVGTWSSYNEQFF
TRBJ1-5 | 17 | TRBV28 | NA | NA | TGTGCCAGCAGTTTGGCTGGCGGGAGTTGGCGCAATCAGCCCCAGCATTTT | CASSLAGGSWRNQPQHF
TRBJ1-4 | 12 | TRBV28 | NA | NA | TGTGCCAGCAGTTCCAGACGGGAAAAACTGTTTTTT | CASSSRREKLFF
TRBJ1-1 | 10 | TRBV29-1 | NA | NA | TGCAGCGTAAGCCAACATGAAGCTTTCTTT | CSVSQHEAFF
TRBJ2-1 | 14 | TRBV5-6 | NA | NA | TGTGCCAGCAGCTCTAAGCAGGGGAAATATGAGCAGTTCTTC | CASSSKQGKYEQFF
TRBJ2-2 | 17 | TRBV11-3 | TRBD1 | NA | TGTGCCAGCAGCTCCGGGACAGGGATCGGGAACACCGGGGAGCTGTTTTTT | CASSSGTGIGNTGELFF
TRBJ2-7 | 13 | TRBV2 | NA | NA | TGTGCCAGCAGTCCCCCACTAACCTACGAGCAGTACTTC | CASSPPLTYEQYF
TRBJ2-7 | 13 | TRBV14 | NA | once | TGTGCCAGCAGCCTCGGACGGTACTACGAGCAGTACTTC | CASSLGRYYEQYF
TRBJ2-1 | 15 | TRBV7-3 | TRBD1 | NA | TGTGCCAGCAGCTTAACGGGGGACAGTTACAATGAGCAGTTCTTC | CASSLTGDSYNEQFF
TRBJ1-2 | 14 | TRBV5-4 | NA | NA | TGTGCCAGCAGCTTGAAGGGCAGGGACTATGGCTACACCTTC | CASSLKGRDYGYTF
TRBJ2-5 | 13 | TRBV11-2 | NA | NA | TGTGCCAGCAGCTCCGGACAGGGAGGGTCCCAGTACTTC | CASSSGQGGSQYF
TRBJ2-1 | 15 | TRBV9 | NA | once | TGTGCCAGCAGCGTAGAGGGAAGGGTTGGCGATGAGCAGTTCTTC | CASSVEGRVGDEQFF
TRBJ1-1 | 16 | TRBV12-5 | NA | NA | TGTGCTAGTGGTTTGGTACTAGGGCGGACGAACACTGAAGCTTTCTTT | CASGLVLGRTNTEAFF
TRBJ2-1 | 16 | TRBV25-1 | TRBD2 | NA | TGTGCCAGCAGTGATTGGGAGCGGGGGACCTACAATGAGCAGTTCTTC | CASSDWERGTYNEQFF
TRBJ1-2 | 13 | TRBV27 | NA | NA | TGTGCCAGCAGTTTGGGGCCCAACTATGGCTACACCTTC | CASSLGPNYGYTF
TRBJ1-4 | 12 | TRBV30 | NA | NA | TGTGCCTGGACTTCAACTAATGAAAAACTGTTTTTT | CAWTSTNEKLFF
TRBJ2-1 | 13 | TRBV30 | NA | NA | TGTGCCTGGACCTTGAGTGGGGGAAATGAGCAGTTCTTC | CAWTLSGGNEQFF
TRBJ1-2 | 15 | TRBV7-8 | NA | NA | TGTGCCAGCAGCTTAGACCTGGGCCTCAAGGGTGGCTACACCTTC | CASSLDLGLKGGYTF
TRBJ2-7 | 13 | TRBV3-1/TRBV3-2 | NA | NA | TGTGCCAGCAGCCAATTCTTAGGGTACGAGCAGTACTTC | CASSQFLGYEQYF
TRBJ1-1 | 8 | TRBV20-1 | NA | NA | TGTAGGACTGTTGAGGCTTTCTTT | CRTVEAFF
TRBJ2-1 | 12 | TRBV2 | NA | once | TGTGCCAGCAGTGTCGGTTTCAATGAGCAGTTCTTC | CASSVGFNEQFF
TRBJ1-4 | 14 | TRBV27 | TRBD1 | NA | TGTGCCAGCAGCTTGGGACAGGTTTCTGAAAAACTGTTTTTT | CASSLGQVSEKLFF
TRBJ2-7 | 15 | TRBV18 | NA | NA | TGTGCCAGCTCACCGGCCAGGGGGGCGGTCGACGAGCAGTACTTC | CASSPARGAVDEQYF
TRBJ1-6 | 15 | TRBV3-1/TRBV3-2 | TRBD1 | NA | TGTGCCAGCAGCAAGGACAGGGGTTATAATTCACCCCTCCACTTT | CASSKDRGYNSPLHF
TRBJ2-3 | 14 | TRBV10-1 | NA | NA | TGCGCCAGCAGTGAGTCGTTGGGGCGGGATACGCAGTATTTT | CASSESLGRDTQYF
TRBJ2-1 | 15 | TRBV24-1 | TRBD1 | NA | TGTGCCACCAGTGATTGGGACAGGGGGAACAATGAGCAGTTCTTC | CATSDWDRGNNEQFF
TRBJ1-2 | 13 | TRBV6-5 | NA | NA | TGTGCCAGCAGCAACAGCGCGATCTATGGCTACACCTTC | CASSNSAIYGYTF
TRBJ1-2 | 15 | TRBV5-5 | NA | NA | TGTGCCAGCAGCTTGGCATTAGGGCAGGGCTATGGCTACACCTTC | CASSLALGQGYGYTF
TRBJ2-5 | 14 | TRBV11-2 | NA | NA | TGTGCCAGCAGCTTCGGTCTGAGACAAGAGACCCAGTACTTC | CASSFGLRQETQYF